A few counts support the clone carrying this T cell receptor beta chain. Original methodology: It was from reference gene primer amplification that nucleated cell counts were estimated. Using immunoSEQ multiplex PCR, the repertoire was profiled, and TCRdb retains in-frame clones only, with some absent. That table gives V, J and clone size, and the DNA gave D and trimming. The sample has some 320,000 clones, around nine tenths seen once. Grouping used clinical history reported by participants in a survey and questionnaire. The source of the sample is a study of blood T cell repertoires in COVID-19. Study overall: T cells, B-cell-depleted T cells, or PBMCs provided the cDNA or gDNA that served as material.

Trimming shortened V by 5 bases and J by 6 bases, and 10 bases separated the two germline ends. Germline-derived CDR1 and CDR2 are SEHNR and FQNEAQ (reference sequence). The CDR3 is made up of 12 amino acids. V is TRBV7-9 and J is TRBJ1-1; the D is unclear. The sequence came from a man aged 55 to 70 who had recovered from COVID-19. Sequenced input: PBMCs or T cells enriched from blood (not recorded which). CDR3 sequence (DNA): TGTGCCAGCAGCCCGACGGGTGCTGAAGCTTTCTTT. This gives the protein CASSPTGAEAFF.